The 22 T cell receptor beta chains below all came from one sample that was sequenced in a study of Graves' ophthalmopathy and Graves' hyperthyroidism (dated by TCRdb to 2016 to 2018). The sequencing machine was an Illumina HiSeq 2000. For repertoire sequencing, TCR beta CDR3 regions were amplified from RNA transcripts. The first round was an RT-PCR using HTBI primers with the Qiagen OneStep RT-PCR kit, and this first round was followed by a second-round multiplex PCR, then size selection and purification. TCRdb itself trimmed the public reads at Q25 with fastp, ran MiXCR and retained productive beta chains. Every entry covers one CDR3 protein and lists the most common genes and DNA from its rows. The sample table shows 660,000 or so distinct CDR3 sequences, and 35% to 45% are seen once. The ten largest clones add up to roughly 3% of the sample. Sequencing was done on a sample of peripheral blood. The receptors derive from an adult man with Graves' ophthalmopathy.

This clonotype was detected ten times or more. The chain links TRBV7-2 to TRBJ1-2; no clear D gene. V lost 5 bases to trimming and J lost 3 bases, with 7 bases between them. Germline assignment: CDR1 SGHTA and CDR2 FQGNSA. The CDR3 extends over 12 amino acids. CDR3 region: CASSPLDYGYTF. The CDR3 coding sequence is TGTGCCAGCAGCCCCCTCGACTATGGCTACACCTTC.

This clonotype showed up many times. V gene TRBV2 combines with J gene TRBJ2-7; 8 bases map to TRBD1. The germline V gene has CDR1 SNHLY and CDR2 FYNNEI. The CDR3 loop spans 14 amino acids. Trimming removed 5 bases from V and 2 bases from J; junction bases left unmatched: 5. The CDR3 reads CASSFQGAPYEQYF. CDR3 nucleotides: TGTGCCAGCAGTTTTCAGGGGGCGCCCTACGAGCAGTACTTC.

Concerning this clonotype itself: An end of the junction differs from the germline gene, which may be a read error. This rearrangement joins TRBV11-2 to TRBJ2-6; TRBD1 aligns across 9 bases. The CDR3 has 20 residues. Germline V gene data show CDR1 as SGHAT and CDR2 as FQNNGV. Here the CDR3 DNA reads TGTGCCAGCAGCGTAGAGACCGGGACAGGGAGGACCCCTGGGGCCAACGTCCTGACTTTC. It codes for CASSVETGTGRTPGANVLTF.

This clonotype was detected many times. The V and J genes are TRBV15 and TRBJ1-2; no clear D gene. Trimming removed 0 bases at V and 2 bases at J, with 7 bases between. The CDR3 is 14 residues long. Germline-derived CDR1 and CDR2 are LNHNV and YYDKDF (reference sequence). The CDR3, as DNA: TGTGCCACCAGCAGAGATCGGGGAAACTATGGCTACACCTTC. Its translation: CATSRDRGNYGYTF.

This clonotype was recorded a few times. This chain links TRBV5-5 with TRBJ2-7, with D possibly matching TRBD1 (6 bases). The germline V gene encodes CDR1 SGHKS and CDR2 YYEKEE (reference sequence). V lost 4 bases and J lost 2, with 13 bases in between. This CDR3 has 14 residues. CDR3 DNA sequence: TGTGCCAGCAGCCCCGTAGGGGGTCCCTACGAGCAGTACTTC. Translation: CASSPVGGPYEQYF.

This clonotype came up many times. The chain has TRBV4-3 and TRBJ1-2, with 7 bases aligning to TRBD1. The CDR3 spans 16 residues. The V segment lost 2 bases and the J segment 3 bases; nucleotides outside the gene matches: 9. CDR1 LGHNA and CDR2 YSLEER come from the germline V gene. The CDR3 here is CASSQRRQGVYYGYTF. CDR3 nucleotide sequence: TGCGCCAGCAGCCAACGCCGACAGGGCGTGTACTATGGCTACACCTTC.

This clonotype showed up just a few times. The rearrangement links TRBV27 to TRBJ2-2; 10 bases match TRBD2. Germline V lookup: CDR1 MNHEY, CDR2 SMNVEV (reference sequence). This CDR3 region has 15 residues. V shed 3 bases, J shed 6 bases, and the junction held 4 bases outside the gene matches. The CDR3 DNA follows: TGTGCCAGCAGTTTTAGGCTAGCGGGAGCCGGGGAGCTGTTTTTT. This gives the protein CASSFRLAGAGELFF.

V is TRBV29-1 and J is TRBJ2-5, with 9 nucleotides matching TRBD2. The CDR3 has 13 amino acids. V lost 6 bases and J lost 5; bases outside the gene matches: 7. Germline V CDR1 and CDR2: SQVTM, ANQGSEA. As DNA, the CDR3 is TGCAGCGTGACGCCTAGCGGGGCGGAGACCCAGTACTTC. It is translated as CSVTPSGAETQYF.

There are a few counts of this clonotype. V and J are TRBV5-1 and TRBJ2-7; possible D gene TRBD2, 5 bases. Trimming took off 4 bases at V and 0 bases at J, with 20 bases between the two ends. The germline V gene encodes CDR1 SGHRS and CDR2 YFSETQ. The CDR3 sequence is 17 residues long. This CDR3 reads CASSRIADPSTSYEQYF. The CDR3 DNA reads TGCGCCAGCAGCCGTATCGCGGACCCTAGCACCTCCTACGAGCAGTACTTC.

Comment on this clonotype: The junction does not match germline at one end; this may be a read error. This chain joins TRBV4-1 and TRBJ2-7; 10 positions match TRBD1. The CDR3 extends over 15 amino acids. CDR1 MGHRA and CDR2 YSYEKL come from the germline V gene. The CDR3 sequence: CAGSQGQGNYYEQYF. The CDR3 DNA sequence: TGCGCCGGCAGCCAGGGACAGGGGAATTACTACGAGCAGTACTTC.

V gene TRBV7-2 combines with J gene TRBJ1-1; D uncertain. Between the trimmed V and J ends, which lost 5 bases and 1 base, there was a span of 14 bases. Germline CDR1 SGHTA, CDR2 FQGNSA. The CDR3 totals 15 residues. The CDR3 spells CASSQVPTKNTEAFF. The CDR3 nucleotides read TGTGCCAGCAGCCAAGTCCCGACAAAGAACACTGAAGCTTTCTTT.

Comment on this clonotype: This could be a read error, since a much larger clone is one nucleotide away. The chain recombines TRBV9 with TRBJ1-4; possible D gene TRBD1, 6 bases. Trimming stripped 5 bases from V and 4 bases from J, with 24 bases between. This CDR3 is 18 amino acids long. CDR1 SGDLS and CDR2 YYNGEE come from the germline V gene. Here the CDR3 reads CASSLRGIVAGINEKLFF. The CDR3 coding sequence is TGTGCCAGCAGTCTCAGGGGTATCGTTGCGGGCATTAATGAAAAACTGTTTTTT. The full variable domain, its missing parts supplied by reference TRBV9 and TRBJ1-4, is DSGVTQTPKHLITATGQRVTLRCSPRSGDLSVYWYQQSLDQGLQFLIQYYNGEERAKGNILERFSAQQFPDLHSELNLSSLELGDSALYFCASSLRGIVAGINEKLFFGSGTQLSVL.

V is TRBV20-1 and J is TRBJ2-7; D may correspond to TRBD1 or TRBD2 (5 bases each). The CDR3 is 14 residues long. Germline V gene sequence: CDR1 DFQATT, CDR2 SNEGSKA (reference sequence). V was clipped by 1 base and J by 6 bases, with 16 bases between them. The CDR3 nucleotides are TGCAGTGCTAGAGGCAGGGACGGGGCTTTCGAGCAGTACTTC. It translates to CSARGRDGAFEQYF.

This rearrangement joins TRBV16 to TRBJ1-2; TRBD1 agrees at 8 bases. The CDR3 runs to 16 residues. V shed 2 bases, J shed 0 bases, and the junction held 5 bases outside the gene matches. Per the germline V gene, CDR1 is KGHSY and CDR2 is FQNENV. CDR3 coding DNA: TGTGCCAGCAGCCAAACTACGACAGGGGCTAACTATGGCTACACCTTC. Translation: CASSQTTTGANYGYTF.

In the case of this clonotype: An end of the junction does not agree with germline; a read error may underlie this. The chain combines TRBV10-3 with TRBJ2-2; 8 bases align to TRBD2. This CDR3 has 16 amino acids. The V gene's germline CDR1 is ENHRY and CDR2 SYGVKD. CDR3 sequence reads: CASSPPLAGGPEELFF. The DNA for the CDR3 is TGTGCCAGCAGTCCGCCACTCGCGGGAGGTCCCGAGGAGCTGTTTTTT.

On this clonotype: Given a much more abundant clone one base away, this may be a read error. The chain uses TRBV3-1 and TRBJ1-1, with 7 bases that match TRBD1. The length of the CDR3 is 15 residues. Trimming cost V 6 bases and J 5 bases; bases outside gene matches: 12. CDR1 and CDR2 from the germline V gene are LGHDT and YNNKEL (reference sequence). DNA of the CDR3: TGTGCCAGCAGTCCAAGGACAGGATCGGCGACTGAAGCTTTCTTT. Translating it yields CASSPRTGSATEAFF.

The chain carries TRBV11-2 and TRBJ2-7; D is possibly TRBD2 (6 bases). The CDR3 runs to 15 residues. Deletions cut 5 bases from V and 0 bases from J, with 14 bases between. CDR1 is SGHAT, CDR2 FQNNGV, per germline. The CDR3 DNA reads as TGTGCCAGCAGCCCCGCGGCGGGAAACTCCTACGAGCAGTACTTC. It codes for CASSPAAGNSYEQYF.

This clonotype was seen only a few times. One junction end disagrees with the germline gene, perhaps due to a read error. The V call is TRBV5-1, the J call TRBJ1-1; D remains unclear. Germline V gene data show CDR1 as SGHRS and CDR2 as YFSETQ. The CDR3 has 16 amino acids. CDR3 DNA: TGTGCCAGCAGCACCCGGGCCGACGACTTCAAACCTGAAGCTTTCTTT. The encoded protein is CASSTRADDFKPEAFF.

About this clonotype itself: This clone may be a read error of a much larger clone one base away. V usage is TRBV5-1 and J usage is TRBJ2-5; the match to TRBD2 covers 12 bases. The germline V gene has CDR1 SGHRS and CDR2 YFSETQ. V dropped 3 bases and J dropped 5; count of bases not matched to a gene: 14. The CDR3 extends over 18 amino acids. The CDR3 bases are TGCGCCAGCAGCTATGGACTAGCGGGAAGGCGAGTGGAGGAGACCCAGTACTTC. Translated, it gives CASSYGLAGRRVEETQYF.

This chain connects TRBV25-1 to TRBJ2-1, with D perhaps assigned TRBD1 or TRBD2 (5 bases each). The CDR3 spans 17 residues. In germline, CDR1 is MGHDK, CDR2 SYGVNS. The V end lost 4 bases, the J end lost 6 bases, and 22 bases lay between the germline ends. CDR3 DNA sequence: TGTGCCAGCAGTGCTAGGGGTGACGGGGCGACGGCCAATGAGCAGTTCTTC. Amino acids: CASSARGDGATANEQFF.

In its sample, this clonotype was seen many times. CDR3 residues: CASATPGRGTEAFF. The CDR3 nucleotides read TGTGCCAGCGCCACTCCGGGCAGAGGGACTGAAGCTTTCTTT. The V gene is TRBV12-3 or TRBV12-4, the J gene TRBJ1-1; D is unresolved. Trimming shortened V by 8 bases and J by 5 bases, and 18 bases separated the two germline ends. CDR3 length: 14 residues.

J is TRBJ2-7 and V is TRBV7-3; tentative D call: TRBD1 (6 bases). Germline V gene lookup returns CDR1 SGHTA and CDR2 FQGTGA. Trimming shortened V by 5 bases and J by 6 bases, and 14 bases separated the two germline ends. This CDR3 region has 13 residues. The CDR3 bases are TGTGCCAGCAGCACCCAGACAGGTGGCGAGCAGTACTTC. This sequence encodes CASSTQTGGEQYF.